These 30 T cell receptor beta chains share one sample of origin, sequenced in a study of regulatory T cells in long-lasting Graves disease. Construction of TCR beta libraries relied on iRepertoire HTBI primers and on Arm-PCR targeting CDR3 regions. TCRdb independently ran MiXCR on the multiplex PCR reads; one entry per CDR3 protein. Of 350,000 to 550,000 distinct CDR3 sequences in the sample, 14% to 15% are singletons; the top ten hold approximately 15%. Time point described: newly diagnosed GD, antithyroid drugs for less than 3 months. PBMC-derived RNA was used for the TCR library. The sample also formed part of further work on T cells in Graves' hyperthyroidism and ophthalmopathy.

The source material was peripheral blood mononuclear cells (PBMCs), sampled at new diagnosis, from a patient treated with antithyroid drugs. These receptors were taken from a woman between 25 and 40 years old with Graves disease.

This clonotype was seen ten or more times. This chain joins TRBV28 and TRBJ2-7; D gene unclear. The V gene's germline CDR1 is MDHEN and CDR2 SYDVKM. The length of the CDR3 is 11 residues. V lost 6 bases, J lost 5 bases, and 8 bases lay in between. The CDR3 coding sequence is TGTGCCAGCAGGCGACCGAACGAGCAGTACTTC. Protein: CASRRPNEQYF.

This rearrangement joins TRBV28 to TRBJ2-3; 7 nucleotides align to TRBD1. Looked up from germline, CDR1 is MDHEN and CDR2 is SYDVKM. V lost 6 bases, J lost 1 base, and 10 bases stayed unmatched. This CDR3 spans 16 amino acids. DNA of the CDR3: TGTGCCAGCAGGCTAGAAGGGGGCGAGGGCACAGATACGCAGTATTTT. Amino acids: CASRLEGGEGTDTQYF.

This clonotype showed up just a few times. The chain joins TRBV6-2 or TRBV6-3 to TRBJ2-7; D may be TRBD2 (5 bases). Looked up from germline, CDR1 is MNHEY and CDR2 is SVGEGT. V was cut by 0 bases and J by 5 bases, with 14 bases left in between. The CDR3 covers 15 residues. Written as DNA, the CDR3 is TGTGCCAGCAGTTACTCCCCACTAGTTTCCCACGAGCAGTACTTC. Residues: CASSYSPLVSHEQYF.

This clonotype was recorded at least ten times. This chain uses TRBV6-2 or TRBV6-3 with TRBJ2-3, with 8 bases aligning to TRBD2. CDR3 size: 17 residues. V dropped 2 bases and J dropped 4; count of bases not matched to a gene: 11. Germline values: CDR1 MNHEY, CDR2 SVGEGT. CDR3 nucleotides: TGTGCCAGCAGTTACCCGCTGGCGGGAGGAGTGGCAGATACGCAGTATTTT. Its translation is CASSYPLAGGVADTQYF.

With respect to this clonotype: The junction does not match germline at one end; this may be a read error. The V and J genes are TRBV12-3 or TRBV12-4 and TRBJ2-7; D might be TRBD1 or TRBD2, each matching 6 bases. This CDR3 spans 14 amino acids. CDR3 in DNA: TGTGCCAGCAGTTTATCCGGGGGCAGCTACGATCAGTACTTC. Translated, it gives CASSLSGGSYDQYF.

This chain's CDR3 is CSARDARGKNTEAFF. For the CDR3, the DNA is TGCAGTGCTAGAGATGCGAGGGGGAAGAACACTGAAGCTTTCTTT. The chain uses TRBV20-1 and TRBJ1-1; D might be TRBD1 (6 bases). The CDR3 runs to 15 residues. Germline V gives CDR1 DFQATT, CDR2 SNEGSKA (reference sequence). The V end lost 0 bases, the J end lost 1 base, and 12 bases lay between the germline ends.

Only a few counts were recorded for this clonotype. The chain recombines TRBV27 with TRBJ2-1, with TRBD2 matching over 8 bases. CDR3 length equals 16 residues. Per the germline V gene, CDR1 is MNHEY and CDR2 is SMNVEV (reference sequence). Germline trimming cut 8 bases from V and 5 bases from J; bases unmatched to any gene: 14. The CDR3, as DNA: TGTGCCAGCGGGTTTTCAGCGGGAGTGGGGGACAATGAGCAGTTCTTC. As protein: CASGFSAGVGDNEQFF.

At least ten counts were recorded for this clonotype. V is TRBV19 and J is TRBJ2-1, with TRBD1 as a possible D gene (6 bases). V was trimmed by 1 base and J by 7 bases, leaving 11 bases between them. CDR1 is LNHDA, CDR2 SQIVND, per germline (reference sequence). The CDR3 extends over 14 amino acids. The DNA for the CDR3 is TGTGCCAGTAGTATAGCGGACAGAGGAAATGAGCAGTTCTTC. Protein sequence: CASSIADRGNEQFF.

This clonotype was seen a few times. The V call is TRBV20-1, the J call TRBJ2-3; 7 bases map to TRBD2. V shed 0 bases, J shed 4 bases, and the junction held 10 bases outside the gene matches. The CDR3 contains 16 residues. The V gene's germline CDR1 is DFQATT and CDR2 SNEGSKA (reference sequence). As DNA, the CDR3 is TGCAGTGCTAGAGATTCAACCGGCGGGAGACCAGATACGCAGTATTTT. This translates into CSARDSTGGRPDTQYF.

This chain connects TRBV10-2 to TRBJ2-3; TRBD2 is a possible D gene (6 bases). This CDR3 has 14 amino acids. The ends were cut back, 2 bases at V and 7 bases at J, with 13 bases in the middle. The germline V gene encodes CDR1 WSHSY and CDR2 SAAADI. The CDR3 region has the DNA TGCGCCAGCAGTGAGAGGGGCCGGGAGAATACGCAGTATTTT. This gives the protein CASSERGRENTQYF.

Remarks on this clonotype: A much larger clone lies a single base off, so this may be a read error. The rearrangement links TRBV2 to TRBJ2-7; 9 bases align to TRBD2. Unmatched junction bases numbered 13, after V lost 9 bases and J lost 7 bases. This CDR3 is built from 14 residues. Germline V gives CDR1 SNHLY, CDR2 FYNNEI. CDR3 loop: CARGLREGRSEQYF. CDR3 nucleotide sequence: TGTGCCAGGGGGTTGCGGGAGGGGAGGAGTGAGCAGTACTTC.

This clonotype has ten or more counts. CDR3 region: CASTGMDEKLFF. CDR3 sequence (DNA): TGTGCCAGTACAGGGATGGATGAAAAACTGTTTTTT. V usage is TRBV5-5 and J usage is TRBJ1-4, with D possibly being TRBD1 (6 bases). Germline values: CDR1 SGHKS, CDR2 YYEKEE (reference sequence). Trimming cost V 8 bases and J 6 bases, with 11 bases left between them. The length of the CDR3 is 12 residues.

This clonotype was seen at least ten times. The chain links TRBV20-1 to TRBJ2-3; the D gene could be TRBD1 or TRBD2 (5 bases each). Deletions cut 6 bases from V and 1 base from J, with 14 bases between. From germline, CDR1 is DFQATT and CDR2 SNEGSKA (reference sequence). The CDR3 runs 14 residues. CDR3 residues: CSAPGTGRTDTQYF. CDR3 in DNA: TGCAGTGCACCCGGGACGGGGCGCACAGATACGCAGTATTTT.

This chain connects TRBV24-1 to TRBJ2-1; the D gene could be TRBD1 or TRBD2 (5 bases each). This CDR3 is built from 13 residues. Deletions cut 6 bases from V and 6 bases from J, with 11 bases between. The germline CDR1 and CDR2 sequences are KGHDR and SFDVKD. CDR3 loop: CATSKGPPNEQFF. CDR3 coding DNA: TGTGCCACCAGTAAGGGACCGCCCAATGAGCAGTTCTTC.

This clonotype was seen more than once but under ten times. The junction departs from the called germline gene at one end, perhaps through a read error. The chain has TRBV4-1 and TRBJ2-1; no clear D. The CDR3 sequence is 12 residues long. CDR1 is MGHRA and CDR2 is YSYEKL in the germline V gene. CDR3 residues: CASSQGLSSRIF. The CDR3 DNA reads as TGCGCCAGCAGCCAAGGGCTTTCTTCGAGGATCTTC.

This clonotype was observed many times. V usage is TRBV30 and J usage is TRBJ2-7; 9 bases are a match to TRBD1. The trim removed 3 bases at V and 2 bases at J, leaving 2 bases unmatched. The CDR3 has 13 residues. CDR1 and CDR2 (germline): GTSNPN, SVGIG (reference sequence). The CDR3 here is CAWRTGGAYEQYF. The CDR3 DNA sequence: TGTGCCTGGAGGACAGGGGGTGCCTACGAGCAGTACTTC.

The table lists this clonotype with many counts. V gene TRBV12-3 or TRBV12-4 combines with J gene TRBJ2-7; weak D call: TRBD1 (6 bases). The CDR3 is 17 amino acids. Trimming cost V 3 bases and J 1 base, with 19 bases left between them. CDR3 bases: TGTGCCAGCAGTTTGAAGGGGACATTACTATTGTCCTACGAGCAGTACTTC. Protein product: CASSLKGTLLLSYEQYF.

The CDR3 reads CASTLAGGIETQYF. CDR3 nucleotide sequence: TGTGCCAGCACCTTAGCGGGAGGAATAGAGACCCAGTACTTC. This chain uses TRBV6-1 with TRBJ2-5, with 10 bases that match TRBD2. Germline values: CDR1 MNHNS, CDR2 SASEGT. The length of the CDR3 is 14 residues. The V and J ends lost 7 bases and 4 bases, in that order; junction bases with no gene match: 6.

The sample holds many counts of this clonotype. This rearrangement joins TRBV20-1 to TRBJ2-5; TRBD2 matches 9 bases. CDR3 length: 13 amino acids. Germline V gene lookup returns CDR1 DFQATT and CDR2 SNEGSKA (reference sequence). V was pared by 7 bases and J by 7 bases, with 10 bases of the junction left unmatched. This chain's CDR3 is CSVRGRAGGTQYF. The CDR3, as DNA: TGCAGTGTCCGCGGGAGGGCCGGGGGGACCCAGTACTTC.

This clonotype was detected only a few times. J is TRBJ2-6 and V is TRBV6-9; no clear D. From germline, CDR1 is MNHGY and CDR2 SVAAGI. This CDR3 region has 16 residues. V was shortened by 3 bases and J by 4 bases, with 13 bases between the two germline ends. The CDR3 loop is CASSYWAGSGANVLTF. CDR3 sequence (DNA): TGTGCCAGCAGTTACTGGGCAGGTTCCGGGGCCAACGTCCTGACTTTC.

The V call is TRBV18, the J call TRBJ2-2; either TRBD1 or TRBD2 may fit D (5 bases each). CDR3 length equals 16 residues. Deletions cut 2 bases from V and 1 base from J, with 11 bases between. The germline V gene encodes CDR1 KGHSH and CDR2 LQKENI. Here the CDR3 DNA reads TGTGCCAGCTCACCAGTTGGGACGGGGAACACCGGGGAGCTGTTTTTT. Translating gives CASSPVGTGNTGELFF. The full variable domain, completed using reference TRBV18 and TRBJ2-2, is NAGVMQNPRHLVRRRGQEARLRCSPMKGHSHVYWYRQLPEEGLKFMVYLQKENIIDESGMPKERFSAEFPKEGPSILRIQQVVRGDSAAYFCASSPVGTGNTGELFFGEGSRLTVL.

Many counts were recorded for this clonotype. V gene TRBV5-1 combines with J gene TRBJ2-3; D not certain. V lost 2 bases to trimming and J lost 5 bases, with 6 bases between them. The V gene's germline CDR1 is SGHRS and CDR2 YFSETQ. CDR3 length: 12 residues. CDR3 nucleotide sequence: TGCGCCAGCAGCTTCGACCGAGATACGCAGTATTTT. It translates to CASSFDRDTQYF.

The CDR3 sequence is CSASSGTGVNTGELFF. CDR3 nucleotide sequence: TGCAGTGCTAGTTCCGGGACAGGGGTCAACACCGGGGAGCTGTTTTTT. The chain carries TRBV20-1 and TRBJ2-2, with 10 bases aligning to TRBD1. Trimming took 3 bases from V and 2 from J; bases not matched to a gene: 6. Germline CDR1 is DFQATT and CDR2 is SNEGSKA (reference sequence). CDR3 length: 16 residues.

The chain employs TRBV12-3 or TRBV12-4 and TRBJ2-3; 11 nucleotides match TRBD1. Trimming removed 3 bases from V and 7 bases from J; junction bases left unmatched: 6. The CDR3 is made up of 15 amino acids. The CDR3 spells CASSFRDRGRNTQYF. The CDR3, as DNA: TGTGCCAGCAGTTTCCGGGACAGGGGGAGGAATACGCAGTATTTT.

This clonotype was detected only a few times. V and J are TRBV14 and TRBJ1-1; D is uncertain. The CDR3 spans 17 residues. Germline values: CDR1 SGHDN, CDR2 FVKESK. The V end was cut by 0 bases, the J end by 0 bases, with 14 bases between. In DNA form, the CDR3 reads TGTGCCAGCAGCCAAGATTGGGCAGTGCCTTTGAACACTGAAGCTTTCTTT. Translated: CASSQDWAVPLNTEAFF.

The chain employs TRBV6-2 or TRBV6-3 and TRBJ2-7; 9 bases map to TRBD2. V dropped 5 bases and J dropped 2; count of bases not matched to a gene: 7. From germline, CDR1 is MNHEY and CDR2 SVGEGT. The CDR3 covers 15 residues. The CDR3 region is CASSEGAGGTYEQYF. The CDR3 DNA reads TGTGCCAGCAGTGAAGGAGCGGGAGGAACCTACGAGCAGTACTTC.

The chain couples TRBV6-5 to TRBJ2-7; TRBD1 agrees at 10 bases. Germline V gene lookup returns CDR1 MNHEY and CDR2 SVGAGI. V dropped 2 bases and J dropped 4; count of bases not matched to a gene: 8. CDR3 size: 16 residues. CDR3 coding DNA: TGTGCCAGCAGTTACCCGACAGGGGGCTCCGCGTACGAGCAGTACTTC. Translated, it gives CASSYPTGGSAYEQYF.

In this sample, this clonotype turned up many times. The chain joins TRBV29-1 to TRBJ2-1; 8 nucleotides line up with TRBD2. Germline values: CDR1 SQVTM, CDR2 ANQGSEA. V was pared by 0 bases and J by 4 bases, with 11 bases of the junction left unmatched. The CDR3 contains 17 residues. CDR3 in DNA: TGCAGCGTTGAAGATGGGGGAGGTAGCGGGATGTACAATGAGCAGTTCTTC. It encodes CSVEDGGGSGMYNEQFF.

This clonotype turned up a few times. The V gene is TRBV6-1, the J gene TRBJ2-4; 9 nucleotides match TRBD1. The CDR3 has 14 amino acids. CDR1 MNHNS and CDR2 SASEGT come from the germline V gene. V gave up 4 bases and J gave up 6 bases; unmatched junction bases: 4. The CDR3: CASSGETGGNIQYF. DNA of the CDR3: TGTGCCAGCAGTGGAGAGACAGGGGGAAACATTCAGTACTTC.

This clonotype was found many times. V gene TRBV7-9 combines with J gene TRBJ2-1, with D possibly matching TRBD1 (6 bases). Germline CDR1 reads SEHNR; CDR2 reads FQNEAQ (reference sequence). V lost 5 bases and J lost 4, with 6 bases in between. CDR3 length: 12 amino acids. This CDR3 is CASSGQYNEQFF. CDR3 coding DNA: TGTGCCAGCAGCGGACAGTACAATGAGCAGTTCTTC. Full variable domain (rest looked up from reference TRBV7-9 and TRBJ2-1): DTGVSQNPRHKITKRGQNVTFRCDPISEHNRLYWYRQTLGQGPEFLTYFQNEAQLEKSRLLSDRFSAERPKGSFSTLEIQRTEQGDSAMYLCASSGQYNEQFFGPGTRLTVL.